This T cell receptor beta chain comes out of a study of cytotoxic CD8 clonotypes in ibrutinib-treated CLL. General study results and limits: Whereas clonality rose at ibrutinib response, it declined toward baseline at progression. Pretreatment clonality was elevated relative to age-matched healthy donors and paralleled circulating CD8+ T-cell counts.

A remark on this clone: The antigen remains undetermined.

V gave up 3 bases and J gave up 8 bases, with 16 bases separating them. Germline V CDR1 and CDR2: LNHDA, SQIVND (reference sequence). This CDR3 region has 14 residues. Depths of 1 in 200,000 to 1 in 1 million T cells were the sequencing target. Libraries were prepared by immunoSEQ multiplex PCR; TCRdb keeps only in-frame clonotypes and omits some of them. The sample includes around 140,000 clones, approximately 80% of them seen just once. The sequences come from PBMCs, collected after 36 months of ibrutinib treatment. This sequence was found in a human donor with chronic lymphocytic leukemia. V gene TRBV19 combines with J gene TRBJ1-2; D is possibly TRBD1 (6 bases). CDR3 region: CASSILLGARGYTF. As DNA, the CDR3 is TGTGCCAGTAGTATTCTCCTGGGGGCGCGGGGCTACACCTTC.